This passage covers 15 T cell receptor beta chains from one sample sequenced in a study of Ad26.COV2.S vaccination and SARS-CoV-2 variants. This table comes from immunoSEQ multiplex PCR, and its TCRdb copy is limited to in-frame clones, with some not included. The sample has about 350,000 clones, about 90% seen once. The sequences come from peripheral blood, collected after recovery from COVID-19. The receptors originated from a human donor who had recovered from COVID-19.

A single count supports this clone. This chain links TRBV11-3 with TRBJ2-2; D is undetermined. Looked up from germline, CDR1 is SGHNT and CDR2 is YENEEA. V was trimmed by 5 bases and J by 7 bases, leaving 14 bases between them. The CDR3 spans 14 residues. CDR3 bases: TGTGCCAGCAGCCCCCTATCGCGTGACGGGGAGCTGTTTTTT. This codes for CASSPLSRDGELFF.

The rearrangement joins TRBV4-3 to TRBJ2-5; D tentatively reads TRBD1 or TRBD2 (5 bases each). The CDR3 length is 15 residues. Germline CDR1 reads LGHNA; CDR2 reads YSLEER. V was clipped by 0 bases and J by 4 bases, with 12 bases between them. The CDR3 here is CASSQEGDQAETQYF. The CDR3 nucleotides read TGCGCCAGCAGCCAAGAGGGGGACCAGGCAGAGACCCAGTACTTC.

This chain links TRBV6-1 with TRBJ1-5; maybe TRBD1 (5 bases). CDR1 MNHNS and CDR2 SASEGT come from the germline V gene. Trimming shortened V by 4 bases and J by 3 bases, and 16 bases separated the two germline ends. The CDR3 is made up of 16 amino acids. CDR3: CASSAKSGTFNQPQHF. The CDR3, as DNA: TGTGCCAGCAGTGCGAAGTCCGGGACGTTCAATCAGCCCCAGCATTTT.

The chain employs TRBV5-6 and TRBJ1-2, with 10 bases lining up with TRBD1. Germline V gene sequence: CDR1 SGHDT, CDR2 YYEEEE. CDR3 length: 14 amino acids. The ends lost 6 bases at V and 4 bases at J; junction bases unmatched: 6. CDR3 nucleotide sequence: TGTGCCAGCACCCCGACAGGGGGCGCCTATGGCTACACCTTC. Its translation is CASTPTGGAYGYTF. Using reference TRBV5-6 and TRBJ1-2 for the parts outside the CDR3, the full variable domain is DAGVTQSPTHLIKTRGQQVTLRCSPKSGHDTVSWYQQALGQGPQFIFQYYEEEERQRGNFPDRFSGHQFPNYSSELNVNALLLGDSALYLCASTPTGGAYGYTFGSGTRLTVV.

The V call is TRBV6-5, the J call TRBJ1-5, with D maybe TRBD1 (5 bases). There are 15 residues in the CDR3. Trimming stripped 0 bases from V and 4 bases from J, with 10 bases between. Germline values: CDR1 MNHEY, CDR2 SVGAGI. The CDR3 DNA follows: TGTGCCAGCAGTTACTCGAGGGCAGGGAATCAGCCCCAGCATTTT. It yields the protein CASSYSRAGNQPQHF.

The CDR3 nucleotides are TGTGCCAGCAGTCGCGGACAGTACTATGGCTACACCTTC. It specifies CASSRGQYYGYTF. The chain has TRBV11-2 and TRBJ1-2, with TRBD1 as a possible D gene (6 bases). The CDR3 totals 13 residues. Trimming removed 6 bases from V and 3 bases from J, with 11 bases in between. Germline CDR1 SGHAT, CDR2 FQNNGV.

The chain has TRBV2 and TRBJ2-5; D is unresolved. The CDR3 consists of 13 residues. V was trimmed by 3 bases and J by 1 base, leaving 6 bases between them. Germline V gene sequence: CDR1 SNHLY, CDR2 FYNNEI. The CDR3 DNA is TGTGCCAGCAGTGAGCACTCCCAAGAGACCCAGTACTTC. Protein sequence: CASSEHSQETQYF.

This chain uses TRBV12-3 or TRBV12-4 with TRBJ1-5; D not certain. CDR3 length: 13 amino acids. Trimming removed 6 bases at V and 6 bases at J, with 12 bases between. The CDR3 coding sequence is TGTGCCAGCAGCGGAAAGGAGGGTCAGCCCCAGCATTTT. It encodes CASSGKEGQPQHF.

This clone has just one count. The chain links TRBV30 to TRBJ1-5; D uncertain. Germline loops: CDR1 GTSNPN, CDR2 SVGIG (reference sequence). The CDR3 covers 14 residues. Trimming removed 2 bases at V and 3 bases at J, with 11 bases between. DNA for the CDR3: TGTGCCTGGAGTACTGGACCTATCAATCAGCCCCAGCATTTT. It yields the protein CAWSTGPINQPQHF. Full variable domain (rest looked up from reference TRBV30 and TRBJ1-5): SQTIHQWPATLVQPVGSPLSLECTVEGTSNPNLYWYRQAAGRGLQLLFYSVGIGQISSEVPQNLSASRPQDRQFILSSKKLLLSDSGFYLCAWSTGPINQPQHFGDGTRLSIL.

This chain links TRBV28 with TRBJ1-5, with TRBD1 matching 7 bases. CDR1 and CDR2 from the germline V gene are MDHEN and SYDVKM. J lost 3 bases, V lost 6 bases, and 8 bases had no gene match. The CDR3 consists of 15 residues. The CDR3 region has the DNA TGTGCCAGCAGCCTTACAGGGGTACCCAATCAGCCCCAGCATTTT. Amino acids: CASSLTGVPNQPQHF. Filled out from reference TRBV28 and TRBJ1-5, the complete variable domain reads DVKVTQSSRYLVKRTGEKVFLECVQDMDHENMFWYRQDPGLGLRLIYFSYDVKMKEKGDIPEGYSVSREKKERFSLILESASTNQTSMYLCASSLTGVPNQPQHFGDGTRLSIL.

The chain combines TRBV6-1 with TRBJ1-1; D perhaps matches TRBD1 (5 bases). V shed 2 bases and J shed 5 bases, with 12 bases lying between them. Germline CDR1 is MNHNS and CDR2 is SASEGT. This CDR3 is built from 14 residues. CDR3 sequence (DNA): TGTGCCAGCAGTGAAATCGGGGGAACGACTGAAGCTTTCTTT. Translation: CASSEIGGTTEAFF.

The rearrangement uses TRBV9 and TRBJ2-1; perhaps D is TRBD1 or TRBD2 (5 bases each). V lost 0 bases to trimming and J lost 0 bases, with 10 bases between them. Germline-derived CDR1 and CDR2 are SGDLS and YYNGEE. The length of the CDR3 is 16 residues. This CDR3 reads CASSVDGDPSYNEQFF. The DNA of the CDR3 is TGTGCCAGCAGCGTAGATGGGGACCCCTCCTACAATGAGCAGTTCTTC.

This clone occurred once. This chain connects TRBV24-1 to TRBJ1-1, with D possibly matching TRBD1 (5 bases). V dropped 9 bases and J dropped 5 bases, with 21 bases sitting between them. CDR1 is KGHDR, CDR2 SFDVKD, per germline. This CDR3 is 15 amino acids long. The CDR3 reads CATGPFRAGMTEAFF. As DNA, the CDR3 is TGTGCCACCGGGCCCTTTCGGGCAGGGATGACTGAAGCTTTCTTT.

This chain connects TRBV5-1 to TRBJ1-1, with D possibly being TRBD1 (5 bases). Trimming stripped 3 bases from V and 6 bases from J, with 18 bases between. The CDR3 spans 15 residues. Germline CDR1 SGHRS, CDR2 YFSETQ. The CDR3 nucleotides read TGCGCCAGCAGCTATTGGGGGAGGACCGGCGCTGAAGCTTTCTTT. It translates to CASSYWGRTGAEAFF. The variable domain in full, with the rest retrieved from reference TRBV5-1 and TRBJ1-1, is KAGVTQTPRYLIKTRGQQVTLSCSPISGHRSVSWYQQTPGQGLQFLFEYFSETQRNKGNFPGRFSGRQFSNSRSEMNVSTLELGDSALYLCASSYWGRTGAEAFFGQGTRLTVV.

V usage is TRBV5-1 and J usage is TRBJ2-2; tentative D call: TRBD1 (6 bases). The CDR3 has 14 amino acids. From germline, CDR1 is SGHRS and CDR2 YFSETQ. V shed 1 base and J shed 8 bases, with 12 bases lying between them. CDR3 sequence reads: CASSLSQGSGELFF. In DNA, the CDR3 is TGCGCCAGCAGCTTGTCACAGGGATCGGGGGAGCTGTTTTTT.